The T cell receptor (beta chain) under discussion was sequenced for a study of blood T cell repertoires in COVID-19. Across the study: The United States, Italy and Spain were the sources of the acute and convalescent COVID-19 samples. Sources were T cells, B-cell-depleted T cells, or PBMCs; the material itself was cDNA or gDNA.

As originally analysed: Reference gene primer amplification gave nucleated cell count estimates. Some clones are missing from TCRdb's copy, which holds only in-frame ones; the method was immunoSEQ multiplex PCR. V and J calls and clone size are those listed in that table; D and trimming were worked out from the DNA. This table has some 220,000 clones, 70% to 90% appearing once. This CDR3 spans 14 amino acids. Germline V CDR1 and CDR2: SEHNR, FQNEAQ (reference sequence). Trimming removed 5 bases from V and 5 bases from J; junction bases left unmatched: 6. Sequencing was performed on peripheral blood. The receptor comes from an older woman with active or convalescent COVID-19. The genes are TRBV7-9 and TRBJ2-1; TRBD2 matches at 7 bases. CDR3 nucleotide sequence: TGTGCCAGCAGCGCGACTAGCAGCAACAATGAGCAGTTCTTC. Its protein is CASSATSSNNEQFF.